One and the same sample provided the 13 T cell receptor beta chains below, sequenced in a study of regulatory T cells in long-lasting Graves disease (dated by TCRdb to the early 2020s). Read against the paper, the sample's time point label means: persistent/refractory GD, antithyroid drugs over 5 years with positive TRAb. RNA was extracted from PBMCs in TRIzol for both TCR sequencing and RNA sequencing. The receptor library was made with multiplex PCR. The sequencer listed for this sample is Illumina HiSeq 4000. iRepertoire HTBI primers and Arm-PCR amplification of CDR3 regions were used to construct TCR beta libraries. TCRdb took the public reads, trimmed them with fastp at Q25, ran MiXCR for clone calling and kept in-frame beta chains. Rows are unified per CDR3 protein, each entry keeping the most common DNA and genes. This sample lists roughly 430,000 distinct CDR3 sequences; 21% were detected once. Roughly an eighth of the sample rests with the top ten.

Sequencing was performed on peripheral blood mononuclear cells (PBMCs), taken when the disease was refractory, from a patient treated with antithyroid drugs. All receptors come from a female donor with Graves disease.

This clonotype was counted only a few times. The chain is built from TRBV19 and TRBJ1-1, with TRBD1 as a possible D gene (5 bases). Germline V gives CDR1 LNHDA, CDR2 SQIVND (reference sequence). Trimming left V 5 bases short and J 3 bases short, with 10 bases between. The CDR3 contains 13 residues. The CDR3 reads CASSGGGYTEAFF. The DNA for the CDR3 is TGTGCCAGTAGTGGCGGGGGATACACTGAAGCTTTCTTT.

Ten or more counts support this clonotype. The rearrangement links TRBV11-2 to TRBJ2-5, with 7 positions matching TRBD1. CDR1 is SGHAT, CDR2 FQNNGV, per germline. CDR3 length: 16 amino acids. V shed 0 bases, J shed 6 bases, and the junction held 10 bases outside the gene matches. The CDR3 DNA reads TGTGCCAGCAGCTTAGATCAGATCGGGACAGCGCAGACCCAGTACTTC. It is translated as CASSLDQIGTAQTQYF. Full variable domain (outside the CDR3, taken from reference TRBV11-2 and TRBJ2-5): EAGVAQSPRYKIIEKRQSVAFWCNPISGHATLYWYQQILGQGPKLLIQFQNNGVVDDSQLPKDRFSAERLKGVDSTLKIQPAKLEDSAVYLCASSLDQIGTAQTQYFGPGTRLLVL.

This clonotype was counted a few times. This chain links TRBV29-1 with TRBJ2-6, with 9 nucleotides matching TRBD1. Losses at the gene ends were 6 bases for V and 0 bases for J; bases not matched to a gene: 12. The CDR3 is made up of 18 amino acids. The germline gives CDR1 SQVTM, CDR2 ANQGSEA. This chain's CDR3 is CSVPGDRESYSGANVLTF. In DNA, the CDR3 is TGCAGCGTGCCCGGGGACAGGGAATCCTACTCTGGGGCCAACGTCCTGACTTTC. Variable domain in full (rest from reference TRBV29-1 and TRBJ2-6): SAVISQKPSRDICQRGTSLTIQCQVDSQVTMMFWYRQQPGQSLTLIATANQGSEATYESGFVIDKFPISRPNLTFSTLTVSNMSPEDSSIYLCSVPGDRESYSGANVLTFGAGSRLTVL.

This clonotype was seen repeatedly, ten times or more. This sequence joins TRBV6-1 and TRBJ2-7, with 7 bases aligning to TRBD2. Germline trimming cut 0 bases from V and 3 bases from J; bases unmatched to any gene: 5. This CDR3 is built from 15 residues. Germline CDR1 MNHNS, CDR2 SASEGT. CDR3 sequence: CASSEAPGEGYEQYF. The CDR3 coding sequence is TGTGCCAGCAGTGAAGCACCCGGGGAGGGCTACGAGCAGTACTTC.

This clonotype came up many times. The chain combines TRBV28 with TRBJ1-1, with no clear D. V gave up 4 bases and J gave up 1 base, with 22 bases separating them. Germline V gene data show CDR1 as MDHEN and CDR2 as SYDVKM. The CDR3 covers 18 residues. The CDR3 spells CASSSPAMQYSKNTEAFF. The DNA of the CDR3 is TGTGCCAGCAGTTCCCCCGCTATGCAGTACAGCAAGAACACTGAAGCTTTCTTT.

This clonotype was picked up a small number of times. The DNA for the CDR3 is TGTGCCAGCAGTTTCCCAGACAGGGGGCCCAATCAGCCCCAGCATTTT. Protein product: CASSFPDRGPNQPQHF. The V gene is TRBV28, the J gene TRBJ1-5; 10 positions match TRBD1. The CDR3 runs 16 residues. The V segment lost 3 bases and the J segment 3 bases; nucleotides outside the gene matches: 5. CDR1 and CDR2 (germline): MDHEN, SYDVKM.

This clonotype appeared a few times. The V and J genes are TRBV7-2 and TRBJ2-2; D is undetermined. This CDR3 has 13 amino acids. Between the trimmed V and J ends, which lost 4 bases and 2 bases, there was a span of 5 bases. CDR1 is SGHTA and CDR2 is FQGNSA in the germline V gene. The CDR3 loop is CASSSKNTGELFF. The CDR3 DNA reads as TGTGCCAGCAGCTCTAAAAACACCGGGGAGCTGTTTTTT. Variable domain in full (rest from reference TRBV7-2 and TRBJ2-2): GAGVSQSPSNKVTEKGKDVELRCDPISGHTALYWYRQSLGQGLEFLIYFQGNSAPDKSGLPSDRFSAERTGGSVSTLTIQRTQQEDSAVYLCASSSKNTGELFFGEGSRLTVL.

This clonotype was seen once. Possible read error: a much larger clone is one base away. The CDR3 DNA reads TGTGCCAGCAGTTTACCCGACAGGGCCTATGGCTACACCTTC. This codes for CASSLPDRAYGYTF. This sequence joins TRBV28 and TRBJ1-2, with 7 bases identical to TRBD1. This CDR3 is built from 14 residues. The ends lost 2 bases at V and 4 bases at J; junction bases unmatched: 4. Germline V lookup: CDR1 MDHEN, CDR2 SYDVKM.

At least ten counts were recorded for this clonotype. The chain links TRBV3-1 to TRBJ2-6; D not resolved. CDR3 length: 14 amino acids. From germline, CDR1 is LGHDT and CDR2 YNNKEL (reference sequence). The V and J ends lost 5 bases and 4 bases respectively, with 9 bases between them. Here the CDR3 reads CASSFTSGANVLTF. CDR3 coding DNA: TGTGCCAGCAGCTTCACTTCGGGGGCCAACGTCCTGACTTTC.

For this clonotype: A read error is likely here: a far larger clone is one base away. This chain links TRBV28 with TRBJ2-4; a weak D match, TRBD2 (6 bases). Germline values: CDR1 MDHEN, CDR2 SYDVKM. The V and J ends lost 7 bases and 13 bases respectively, with 26 bases between them. CDR3 length: 15 residues. The CDR3 DNA reads as TGTGCCAGCACCCCCGCCAGGAGGGGCCCAGAGATCCAGTACTTC. Amino acid sequence: CASTPARRGPEIQYF.

There are many counts of this clonotype. The chain joins TRBV7-2 to TRBJ1-2; D not certain. Germline V gene data show CDR1 as SGHTA and CDR2 as FQGNSA. This CDR3 region has 13 residues. Trimming cost V 1 base and J 6 bases, with 9 bases left between them. CDR3 loop: CASSLGGIDGYTF. CDR3 bases: TGTGCCAGCAGCTTAGGAGGAATTGATGGCTACACCTTC.

The sample holds a few counts of this clonotype. The V and J genes are TRBV7-9 and TRBJ2-5; TRBD1 aligns across 9 bases. This CDR3 is 15 amino acids long. Trimming cost V 5 bases and J 2 bases; bases outside gene matches: 6. CDR1 is SEHNR, CDR2 FQNEAQ, per germline (reference sequence). The CDR3 DNA sequence: TGTGCCAGCAGCCTGACAGGGGGATCGCAAGAGACCCAGTACTTC. Amino acid sequence: CASSLTGGSQETQYF.

In this sample, this clonotype turned up a few times. This chain connects TRBV27 to TRBJ2-7, with TRBD2 matching 10 bases. The V gene end was trimmed by 6 bases and the J gene end by 1 base; junction bases not matched to a gene: 6. The V gene's germline CDR1 is MNHEY and CDR2 SMNVEV (reference sequence). The CDR3 has 15 residues. The chain's CDR3 is CASRTVAGGSYEQYF. CDR3 bases: TGTGCCAGCAGGACGGTAGCGGGAGGATCCTACGAGCAGTACTTC.